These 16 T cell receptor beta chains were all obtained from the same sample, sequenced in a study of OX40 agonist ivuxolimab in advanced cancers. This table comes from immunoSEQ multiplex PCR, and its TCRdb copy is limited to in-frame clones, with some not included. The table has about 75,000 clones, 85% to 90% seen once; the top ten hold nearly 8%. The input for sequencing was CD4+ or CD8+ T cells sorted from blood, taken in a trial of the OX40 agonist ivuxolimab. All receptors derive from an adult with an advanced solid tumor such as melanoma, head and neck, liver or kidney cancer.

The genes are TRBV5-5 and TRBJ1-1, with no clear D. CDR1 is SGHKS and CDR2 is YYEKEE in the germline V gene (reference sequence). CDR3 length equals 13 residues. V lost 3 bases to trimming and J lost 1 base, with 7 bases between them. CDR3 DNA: TGTGCCAGCAGCTCCTGGGCGAACACTGAAGCTTTCTTT. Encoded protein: CASSSWANTEAFF.

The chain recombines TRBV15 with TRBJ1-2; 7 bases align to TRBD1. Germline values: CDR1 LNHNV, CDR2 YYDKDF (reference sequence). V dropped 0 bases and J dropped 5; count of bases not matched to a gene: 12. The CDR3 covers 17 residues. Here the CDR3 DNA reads TGTGCCACCAGCAGAGATAAAGGGCGTGGACAGGCGTATGGCTACACCTTC. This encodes CATSRDKGRGQAYGYTF.

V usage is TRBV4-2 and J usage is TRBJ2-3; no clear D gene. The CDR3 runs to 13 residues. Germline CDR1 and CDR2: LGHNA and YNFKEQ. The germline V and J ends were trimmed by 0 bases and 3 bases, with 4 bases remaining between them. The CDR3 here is CASSQDVTDTQYF. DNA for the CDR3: TGTGCCAGCAGCCAAGACGTGACAGATACGCAGTATTTT.

The CDR3 nucleotides read TGTGCCAGCAGTTTTTATCAGATGGGGCGGGACAGGGGGTCCTTCGGCAATCAGCCCCAGCATTTT. The encoded protein is CASSFYQMGRDRGSFGNQPQHF. This chain connects TRBV28 to TRBJ1-5; TRBD1 matches at 11 bases. The CDR3 sequence is 22 residues long. V was pared by 3 bases and J by 2 bases, with 21 bases of the junction left unmatched. In germline, CDR1 is MDHEN, CDR2 SYDVKM.

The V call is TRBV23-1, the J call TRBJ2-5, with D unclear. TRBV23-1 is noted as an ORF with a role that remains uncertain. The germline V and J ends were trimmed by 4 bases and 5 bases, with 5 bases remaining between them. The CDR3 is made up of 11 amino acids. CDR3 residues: CASSLRETQYF. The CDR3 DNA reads TGCGCCAGCAGTCTTAGGGAGACCCAGTACTTC.

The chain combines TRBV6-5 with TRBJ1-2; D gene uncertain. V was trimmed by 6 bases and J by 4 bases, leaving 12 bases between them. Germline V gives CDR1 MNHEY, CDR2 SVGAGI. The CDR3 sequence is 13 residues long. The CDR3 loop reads CASRPDGSYGYTF. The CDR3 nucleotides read TGTGCCAGCAGACCCGACGGGAGCTATGGCTACACCTTC.

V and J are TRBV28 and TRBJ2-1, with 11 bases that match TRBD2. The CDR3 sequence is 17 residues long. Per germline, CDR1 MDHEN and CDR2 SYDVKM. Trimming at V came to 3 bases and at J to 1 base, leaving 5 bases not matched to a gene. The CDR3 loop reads CASSLRLAGRSYNEQFF. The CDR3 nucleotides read TGTGCCAGCAGTTTGAGACTAGCGGGAAGGTCCTACAATGAGCAGTTCTTC.

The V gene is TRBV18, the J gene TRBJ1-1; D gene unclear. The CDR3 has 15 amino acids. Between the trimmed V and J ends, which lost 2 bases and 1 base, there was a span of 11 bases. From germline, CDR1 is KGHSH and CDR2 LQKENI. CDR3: CASSPGRGKNTEAFF. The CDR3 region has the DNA TGTGCCAGCTCACCAGGTCGAGGGAAGAACACTGAAGCTTTCTTT. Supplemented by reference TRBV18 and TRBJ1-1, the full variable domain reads NAGVMQNPRHLVRRRGQEARLRCSPMKGHSHVYWYRQLPEEGLKFMVYLQKENIIDESGMPKERFSAEFPKEGPSILRIQQVVRGDSAAYFCASSPGRGKNTEAFFGQGTRLTVV.

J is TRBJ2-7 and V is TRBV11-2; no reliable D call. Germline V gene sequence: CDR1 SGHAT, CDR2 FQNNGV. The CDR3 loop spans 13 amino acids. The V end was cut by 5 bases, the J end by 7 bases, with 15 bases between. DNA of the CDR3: TGTGCCAGCAGCCTCGGACGGTTACGGGAGCAGTACTTC. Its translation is CASSLGRLREQYF.

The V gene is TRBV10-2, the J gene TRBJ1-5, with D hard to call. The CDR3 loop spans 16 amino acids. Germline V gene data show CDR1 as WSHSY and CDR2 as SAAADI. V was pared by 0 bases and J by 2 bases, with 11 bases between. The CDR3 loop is CASSESSMRGNQPQHF. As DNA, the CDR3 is TGCGCCAGCAGTGAGTCAAGTATGAGGGGCAATCAGCCCCAGCATTTT.

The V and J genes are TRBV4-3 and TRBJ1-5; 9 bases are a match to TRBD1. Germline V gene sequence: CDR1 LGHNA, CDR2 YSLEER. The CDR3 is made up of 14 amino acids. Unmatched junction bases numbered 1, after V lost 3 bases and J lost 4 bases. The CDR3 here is CASSHGTGNQPQHF. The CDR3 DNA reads TGCGCCAGCAGCCACGGGACAGGGAATCAGCCCCAGCATTTT.

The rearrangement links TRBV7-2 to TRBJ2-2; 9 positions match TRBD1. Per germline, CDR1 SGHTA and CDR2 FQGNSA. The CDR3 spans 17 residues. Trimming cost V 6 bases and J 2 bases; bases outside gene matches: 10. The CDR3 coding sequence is TGTGCCAGCAGTTCCAGGTCGGGACAGGGCAACACCGGGGAGCTGTTTTTT. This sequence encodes CASSSRSGQGNTGELFF.

The DNA of the CDR3 is TGTGCCAGCAGCCCTAGACCCATAGGAGATACGCAGTATTTT. It translates to CASSPRPIGDTQYF. This chain uses TRBV7-2 with TRBJ2-3; D gene unclear. The ends were cut back, 5 bases at V and 5 bases at J, with 14 bases in the middle. The CDR3 runs to 14 residues. Germline CDR1 reads SGHTA; CDR2 reads FQGNSA.

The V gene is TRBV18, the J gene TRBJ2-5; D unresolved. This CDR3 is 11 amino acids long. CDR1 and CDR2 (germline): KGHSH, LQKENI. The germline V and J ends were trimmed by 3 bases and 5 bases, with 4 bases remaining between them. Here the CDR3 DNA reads TGTGCCAGCTCACCGGGGGAGACCCAGTACTTC. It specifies CASSPGETQYF.

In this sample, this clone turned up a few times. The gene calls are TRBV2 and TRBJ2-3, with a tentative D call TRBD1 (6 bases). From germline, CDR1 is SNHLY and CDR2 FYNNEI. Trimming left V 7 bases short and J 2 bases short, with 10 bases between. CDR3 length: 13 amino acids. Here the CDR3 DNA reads TGTGCCAGCAAGGCAGGGGACACAGATACGCAGTATTTT. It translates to CASKAGDTDTQYF.

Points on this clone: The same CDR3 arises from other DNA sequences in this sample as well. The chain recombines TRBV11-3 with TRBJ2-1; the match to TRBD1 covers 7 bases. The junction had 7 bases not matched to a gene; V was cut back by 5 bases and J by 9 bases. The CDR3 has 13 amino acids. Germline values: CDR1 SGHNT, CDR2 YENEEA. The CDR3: CASSLDRVGEQFF. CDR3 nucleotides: TGTGCCAGCAGCCTCGACAGGGTCGGTGAGCAGTTCTTC.